This T cell receptor beta chain was identified during a study of T-cell memory formation after mild COVID-19. After 5'RACE with constant-segment primers, TCR alpha and TCR beta cDNA libraries carrying sample barcodes and UMIs were obtained. TCRdb analysed the 5' RACE reads with MiXCR anew, one entry per CDR3 protein. Among fewer than 450,000 distinct CDR3 sequences, roughly 20% were seen once, and the ten largest hold roughly an eighth. As to this clonotype: Its specificity is not known.

Study-level points and caveats: Later expanders leaned CD4+, whereas day 15 to 85 contracting clones were balanced CD4/CD8.

The CDR3 extends over 15 amino acids. V shed 6 bases and J shed 5 bases, with 17 bases lying between them. The rearrangement uses TRBV12-3 or TRBV12-4 and TRBJ2-1, with D tentatively TRBD2 (7 bases). The source is an adult woman who had mild COVID-19 (a few samples of this study predate the infection). Cell type and time point are not known. Sequencing used PBMCs or a T cell subset sorted from them (not recorded which). CDR3 coding DNA: TGTGCCAGCAGCCCTGGGGGGGCTGTGAACAATGAGCAGTTCTTC. As protein: CASSPGGAVNNEQFF.